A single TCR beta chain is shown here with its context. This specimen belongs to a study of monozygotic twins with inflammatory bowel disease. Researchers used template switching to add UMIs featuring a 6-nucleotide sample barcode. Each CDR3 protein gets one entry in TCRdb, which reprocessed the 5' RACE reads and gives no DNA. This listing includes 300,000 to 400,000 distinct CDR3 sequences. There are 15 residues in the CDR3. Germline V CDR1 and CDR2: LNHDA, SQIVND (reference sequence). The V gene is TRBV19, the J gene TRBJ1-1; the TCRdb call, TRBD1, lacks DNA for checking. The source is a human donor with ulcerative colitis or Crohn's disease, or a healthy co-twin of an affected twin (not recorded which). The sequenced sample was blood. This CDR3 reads CASILGGRGNTEAFF. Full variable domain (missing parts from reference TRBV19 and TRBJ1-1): DGGITQSPKYLFRKEGQNVTLSCEQNLNHDAMYWYRQDPGQGLRLIYYSQIVNDFQKGDIAEGYSVSREKKESFPLTVTSAQKNPTAFYLCASILGGRGNTEAFFGQGTRLTVV.